The clone carrying this TCR beta chain was counted once. This record comes from a study of CD8 T cells in Susac syndrome. From blood CD8+ and CD4+ T cells, TCR beta sequences were generated. TEMRA cells were FACS-enriched, and CD8+ and CD4+ T cells were isolated negatively. Between the trimmed V and J ends, which lost 5 bases and 3 bases, there was a span of 8 bases. Germline V gene data show CDR1 as MDHEN and CDR2 as SYDVKM. The CDR3 runs to 13 residues. An amount of RNA that ranged from roughly 0.5 to 1 ug was reverse transcribed with random hexamers. An immunoSEQ multiplex PCR generated amplified TCR beta CDR3 products spanning 54 Vbeta and 13 Jbeta. TCRdb re-derived calls from the immunoSEQ multiplex PCR reads in MiXCR, one entry per CDR3 protein. Of under 150,000 distinct CDR3 sequences in the sample, roughly 80% were seen once.

The rearrangement uses TRBV28 and TRBJ1-5; D may be TRBD1 (5 bases). What was sequenced was CD8+ T cells from PBMCs. The origin of this receptor is a human donor with multiple sclerosis. The CDR3 nucleotides are TGTGCCAGCAGTCCAGGGTACAATCAGCCCCAGCATTTT. It yields the protein CASSPGYNQPQHF.